A selection of T cell receptor beta chains follows, all from one sample in a study of cytomegalovirus exposure and HLA in healthy donors. Profiled with immunoSEQ multiplex PCR; TCRdb holds only in-frame clones, not every one. The sample consists of roughly 160,000 clones, roughly 84% of them appearing once. The sample comprised PBMCs. The receptors here all came from a young man in good health and CMV-seronegative. The CDR3 runs from the conserved cysteine through the conserved F or W. D genes are given only for firm matches. Rows give clone size only sometimes, using once, few, many, or a class for an expanded clone.

CDR3: CASSLGTANQPQHF
DNA: TGCGCCAGCAGCTTGGGGACAGCAAATCAGCCCCAGCATTTT
J: TRBJ1-5
D: NA
size: NA
V: TRBV5-1

CDR3: CASSALGGGAYTGELFF
DNA: TGTGCCAGCAGTGCTCTAGGGGGGGGCGCCTACACCGGGGAGCTGTTTTTT
J: TRBJ2-2
D: NA
size: NA
V: TRBV6-1

CDR3: CASSYGQGSFEQYF
DNA: TGTGCCAGCAGCTACGGACAGGGGTCTTTCGAGCAGTACTTC
J: TRBJ2-7
D: TRBD1
size: NA
V: TRBV6-5

CDR3: CASSVLVAYNEQFF
DNA: TGTGCCAGCAGTGTCCTAGTAGCCTACAATGAGCAGTTCTTC
J: TRBJ2-1
D: NA
size: NA
V: TRBV2

CDR3: CASSLDGWSTNEQFF
DNA: TGTGCCAGCAGCTTAGACGGATGGTCGACAAATGAGCAGTTCTTC
J: TRBJ2-1
D: NA
size: once
V: TRBV11-2

CDR3: CASRDRAYEQYF
DNA: TGTGCCAGCCGGGACAGAGCCTACGAGCAGTACTTC
J: TRBJ2-7
D: TRBD1
size: NA
V: TRBV2

CDR3: CAGMGTGGSEAFF
DNA: TGTGCCGGTATGGGGACAGGGGGATCTGAAGCTTTCTTT
J: TRBJ1-1
D: TRBD1
size: NA
V: TRBV2

CDR3: CAGSLKRGNEQFF
DNA: TGTGCCGGCAGTTTAAAGCGTGGGAATGAGCAGTTCTTC
J: TRBJ2-1
D: NA
size: NA
V: TRBV27

CDR3: CASSRTGMETF
DNA: TGTGCCAGCAGCCGGACAGGGATGGAAACCTTC
J: TRBJ1-2
D: TRBD1
size: NA
V: TRBV7-9

CDR3: CASSPKTGGNTIYF
DNA: TGTGCCAGCTCACCGAAGACAGGGGGAAACACCATATATTTT
J: TRBJ1-3
D: TRBD1
size: NA
V: TRBV18

CDR3: CASSFPGDAYEQYF
DNA: TGTGCCAGCAGCTTCCCAGGTGATGCCTACGAGCAGTACTTC
J: TRBJ2-7
D: NA
size: NA
V: TRBV7-9